What follows describes a single T cell receptor beta chain. As yet, its antigen is unknown. These data are taken from a study of cytomegalovirus exposure and HLA in healthy donors. Findings of the study overall: A cluster of highly shared sequence variants was likely a sequencing artifact. Beyond CMV serostatus, there was no information to go on about immune exposure.

V was pared by 3 bases and J by 2 bases, with 7 bases between. Germline CDR1 is SGHTA and CDR2 is FQGNSA. CDR3 length: 13 amino acids. The PCR had 60 Vbeta and 13 Jbeta primers. Profiling relied on immunoSEQ multiplex PCR, and the TCRdb table lists in-frame clones only, not all of them. The listing contains fewer than 150,000 clones. Specimen: PBMCs. The TCR was taken from a man aged 40-55 years in good health and CMV-seronegative. The chain couples TRBV7-2 to TRBJ2-5; D not certain. Here the CDR3 reads CASSFSYQETQYF. The CDR3 DNA is TGTGCCAGCAGCTTTTCGTATCAAGAGACCCAGTACTTC. Drawing the rest from reference TRBV7-2 and TRBJ2-5, the complete variable domain is GAGVSQSPSNKVTEKGKDVELRCDPISGHTALYWYRQSLGQGLEFLIYFQGNSAPDKSGLPSDRFSAERTGGSVSTLTIQRTQQEDSAVYLCASSFSYQETQYFGPGTRLLVL.